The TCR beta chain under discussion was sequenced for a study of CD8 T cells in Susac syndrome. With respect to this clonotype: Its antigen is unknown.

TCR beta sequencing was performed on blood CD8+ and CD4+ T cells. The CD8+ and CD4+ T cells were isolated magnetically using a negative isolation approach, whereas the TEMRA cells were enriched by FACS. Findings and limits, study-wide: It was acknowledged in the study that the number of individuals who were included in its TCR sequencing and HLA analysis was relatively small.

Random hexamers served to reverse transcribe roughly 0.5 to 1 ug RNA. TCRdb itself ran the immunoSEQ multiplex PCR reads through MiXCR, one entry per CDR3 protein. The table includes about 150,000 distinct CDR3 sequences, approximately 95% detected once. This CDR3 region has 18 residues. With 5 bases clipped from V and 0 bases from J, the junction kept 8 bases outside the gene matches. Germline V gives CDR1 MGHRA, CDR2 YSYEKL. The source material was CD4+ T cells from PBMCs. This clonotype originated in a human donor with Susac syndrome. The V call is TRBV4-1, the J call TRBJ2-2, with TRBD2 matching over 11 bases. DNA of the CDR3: TGCGCCAGCAGCGCCCCGGGACTAGCGGAGCCGAACACCGGGGAGCTGTTTTTT. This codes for CASSAPGLAEPNTGELFF.